The rows below give T cell receptor beta chains drawn from one sample of a study of CD8 T cells in Susac syndrome. TCRdb reprocessed the immunoSEQ multiplex PCR reads via MiXCR and lists one record per CDR3 protein. The sample lists approximately 230,000 distinct CDR3 sequences, roughly 93% occurring once. The source material was CD4+ T cells from PBMCs. These receptors all come from a human donor with multiple sclerosis. CDR3s include the opening cysteine and the closing phenylalanine or tryptophan. The order of the fields is CDR3 length, J gene, clone size, D gene, V gene, CDR3 protein, CDR3 DNA. D genes are given only for firm matches. The size entry is marked missing in some rows and otherwise reads once, few, many or a size class.

cdr3_length: 11
j_call: TRBJ1-2
clone_size: -
d_call: -
v_call: TRBV29-1
cdr3_aa: CSVAGNYGYTF
cdr3_nt: TGCAGCGTGGCGGGTAACTATGGCTACACCTTC

cdr3_length: 16
j_call: TRBJ2-4
clone_size: -
d_call: -
v_call: TRBV11-2
cdr3_aa: CASSLWGLDSRNIQYF
cdr3_nt: TGTGCCAGCAGCTTATGGGGATTGGACTCTAGGAACATTCAGTACTTC

cdr3_length: 13
j_call: TRBJ2-5
clone_size: -
d_call: -
v_call: TRBV27
cdr3_aa: CASSLTRRETQYF
cdr3_nt: TGTGCCAGCAGTTTGACGAGGAGGGAGACCCAGTACTTC

cdr3_length: 14
j_call: TRBJ2-2
clone_size: -
d_call: -
v_call: TRBV29-1
cdr3_aa: CSVVSSQGTGELFF
cdr3_nt: TGCAGCGTTGTTTCTTCCCAAGGCACCGGGGAGCTGTTTTTT

cdr3_length: 13
j_call: TRBJ1-1
clone_size: -
d_call: -
v_call: TRBV24-1
cdr3_aa: CATSFTGNTEAFF
cdr3_nt: TGTGCCACCAGTTTTACCGGGAACACTGAAGCTTTCTTT

cdr3_length: 16
j_call: TRBJ2-2
clone_size: -
d_call: -
v_call: TRBV10-3
cdr3_aa: CAISGGVRGAAGELFF
cdr3_nt: TGTGCCATCAGTGGAGGGGTTCGCGGGGCCGCCGGGGAGCTGTTTTTT

cdr3_length: 12
j_call: TRBJ2-5
clone_size: -
d_call: -
v_call: TRBV7-8
cdr3_aa: CASSGASETQYF
cdr3_nt: TGTGCCAGCAGCGGGGCATCAGAGACCCAGTACTTC

cdr3_length: 14
j_call: TRBJ1-1
clone_size: -
d_call: TRBD1
v_call: TRBV5-1
cdr3_aa: CASSQTGTGAEAFF
cdr3_nt: TGCGCCAGCAGCCAAACCGGGACAGGGGCTGAAGCTTTCTTT

cdr3_length: 14
j_call: TRBJ2-7
clone_size: -
d_call: TRBD2
v_call: TRBV7-2
cdr3_aa: CASSLRGAGDEQYF
cdr3_nt: TGTGCCAGCAGCTTAAGGGGAGCGGGGGACGAGCAGTACTTC

cdr3_length: 14
j_call: TRBJ1-2
clone_size: few
d_call: TRBD1
v_call: TRBV5-1
cdr3_aa: CASSSPGQNYGYTF
cdr3_nt: TGCGCCAGCAGCTCGCCGGGACAGAACTATGGCTACACCTTC

cdr3_length: 15
j_call: TRBJ1-1
clone_size: -
d_call: TRBD1
v_call: TRBV18
cdr3_aa: CASSPIQGRNTEAFF
cdr3_nt: TGTGCCAGCTCACCGATACAGGGGCGGAACACTGAAGCTTTCTTT

cdr3_length: 17
j_call: TRBJ2-7
clone_size: -
d_call: TRBD2
v_call: TRBV6-2/TRBV6-3
cdr3_aa: CASSYALAGGNSYEQYF
cdr3_nt: TGTGCCAGCAGTTACGCGCTAGCGGGGGGGAACTCCTACGAGCAGTACTTC

cdr3_length: 15
j_call: TRBJ2-7
clone_size: once
d_call: TRBD1
v_call: TRBV11-2
cdr3_aa: CASSLVAGGGYEQYF
cdr3_nt: TGTGCCAGCAGCTTAGTGGCAGGGGGCGGTTACGAGCAGTACTTC

cdr3_length: 14
j_call: TRBJ1-5
clone_size: -
d_call: -
v_call: TRBV28
cdr3_aa: CASSLDRNNQPQHF
cdr3_nt: TGTGCCAGCAGTTTGGATAGAAACAATCAGCCCCAGCATTTT

cdr3_length: 16
j_call: TRBJ2-2
clone_size: -
d_call: -
v_call: TRBV20-1
cdr3_aa: CSARDGQLANTGELFF
cdr3_nt: TGCAGTGCTAGAGATGGCCAGCTAGCGAACACCGGGGAGCTGTTTTTT

cdr3_length: 14
j_call: TRBJ1-2
clone_size: -
d_call: -
v_call: TRBV3-1
cdr3_aa: CASSQGRGNYGYTF
cdr3_nt: TGTGCCAGCAGCCAGGGCAGGGGAAACTATGGCTACACCTTC

cdr3_length: 14
j_call: TRBJ1-1
clone_size: -
d_call: -
v_call: TRBV3-1
cdr3_aa: CASSQGGARTEAFF
cdr3_nt: TGTGCCAGCAGCCAAGGTGGGGCGAGGACTGAAGCTTTCTTT

cdr3_length: 13
j_call: TRBJ2-3
clone_size: -
d_call: -
v_call: TRBV19
cdr3_aa: CASSTTSTDTQYF
cdr3_nt: TGTGCCAGTAGCACGACTAGCACAGATACGCAGTATTTT

cdr3_length: 18
j_call: TRBJ2-2
clone_size: -
d_call: TRBD2
v_call: TRBV7-3
cdr3_aa: CASSSSTSGGVGTGELFF
cdr3_nt: TGTGCCAGCAGCTCCTCGACTAGCGGGGGGGTAGGCACCGGGGAGCTGTTTTTT

cdr3_length: 13
j_call: TRBJ2-1
clone_size: -
d_call: TRBD1
v_call: TRBV29-1
cdr3_aa: CSVGTGVYNEQFF
cdr3_nt: TGCAGCGTGGGGACAGGGGTCTACAATGAGCAGTTCTTC

cdr3_length: 20
j_call: TRBJ2-5
clone_size: -
d_call: TRBD1
v_call: TRBV11-1
cdr3_aa: CASSSPVTGTGPNFQETQYF
cdr3_nt: TGTGCCAGCAGCTCACCGGTAACCGGGACAGGGCCGAACTTTCAAGAGACCCAGTACTTC

cdr3_length: 14
j_call: TRBJ2-5
clone_size: -
d_call: -
v_call: TRBV3-1
cdr3_aa: CASTLGGLQETQYF
cdr3_nt: TGTGCCAGCACCCTGGGTGGGCTCCAAGAGACCCAGTACTTC

cdr3_length: 13
j_call: TRBJ2-7
clone_size: -
d_call: -
v_call: TRBV2
cdr3_aa: CASSEAPSYEQYF
cdr3_nt: TGTGCCAGCAGTGAAGCACCCTCCTACGAGCAGTACTTC

cdr3_length: 13
j_call: TRBJ2-2
clone_size: -
d_call: -
v_call: TRBV19
cdr3_aa: CASSGNGAGELFF
cdr3_nt: TGTGCCAGTAGCGGGAACGGGGCCGGGGAGCTGTTTTTT

cdr3_length: 17
j_call: TRBJ2-2
clone_size: -
d_call: TRBD1
v_call: TRBV19
cdr3_aa: CASSTPTGGAGPGELFF
cdr3_nt: TGTGCCAGTAGTACCCCGACAGGGGGCGCAGGGCCCGGGGAGCTGTTTTTT

cdr3_length: 15
j_call: TRBJ2-1
clone_size: -
d_call: TRBD2
v_call: TRBV7-2
cdr3_aa: CASSAGLAKNNEQFF
cdr3_nt: TGTGCCAGCAGCGCCGGACTAGCGAAGAACAATGAGCAGTTCTTC

cdr3_length: 12
j_call: TRBJ1-5
clone_size: -
d_call: -
v_call: TRBV19
cdr3_aa: CASTEEAQPQHF
cdr3_nt: TGTGCCAGTACCGAGGAGGCACAGCCCCAGCATTTT

cdr3_length: 19
j_call: TRBJ2-5
clone_size: -
d_call: TRBD2
v_call: TRBV6-5
cdr3_aa: CASSYGTGTSGGASKTQYF
cdr3_nt: TGTGCCAGCAGTTACGGGACCGGGACTAGCGGGGGGGCCTCAAAGACCCAGTACTTC

cdr3_length: 14
j_call: TRBJ1-1
clone_size: -
d_call: -
v_call: TRBV5-4
cdr3_aa: CASSLIGWGTEAFF
cdr3_nt: TGTGCCAGCAGCTTGATCGGGTGGGGGACTGAAGCTTTCTTT

cdr3_length: 14
j_call: TRBJ2-7
clone_size: -
d_call: -
v_call: TRBV7-8
cdr3_aa: CASSFTDRTYEQYF
cdr3_nt: TGTGCCAGCAGCTTTACCGACAGGACCTACGAGCAGTACTTC

cdr3_length: 13
j_call: TRBJ1-2
clone_size: -
d_call: -
v_call: TRBV11-2
cdr3_aa: CASSSEGSYGYTF
cdr3_nt: TGTGCCAGCAGCTCGGAGGGATCCTATGGCTACACCTTC

cdr3_length: 17
j_call: TRBJ2-2
clone_size: -
d_call: TRBD2
v_call: TRBV24-1
cdr3_aa: CATSDLIAGAGTGELFF
cdr3_nt: TGTGCCACCAGTGACCTTATAGCGGGAGCGGGCACCGGGGAGCTGTTTTTT

cdr3_length: 14
j_call: TRBJ2-1
clone_size: -
d_call: -
v_call: TRBV29-1
cdr3_aa: CSVGGPSTNNEQFF
cdr3_nt: TGCAGCGTGGGGGGACCTTCGACGAACAATGAGCAGTTCTTC